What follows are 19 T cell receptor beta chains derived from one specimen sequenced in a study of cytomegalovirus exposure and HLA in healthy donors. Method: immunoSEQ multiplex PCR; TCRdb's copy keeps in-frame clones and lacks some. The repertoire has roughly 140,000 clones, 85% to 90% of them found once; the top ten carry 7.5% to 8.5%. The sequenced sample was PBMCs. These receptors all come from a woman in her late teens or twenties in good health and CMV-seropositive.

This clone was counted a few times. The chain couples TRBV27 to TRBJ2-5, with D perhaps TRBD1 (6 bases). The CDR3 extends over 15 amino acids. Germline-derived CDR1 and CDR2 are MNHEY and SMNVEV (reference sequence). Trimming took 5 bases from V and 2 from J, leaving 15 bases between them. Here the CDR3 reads CASSVNSDRQETQYF. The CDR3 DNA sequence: TGTGCCAGCAGTGTCAATTCGGACAGACAAGAGACCCAGTACTTC.

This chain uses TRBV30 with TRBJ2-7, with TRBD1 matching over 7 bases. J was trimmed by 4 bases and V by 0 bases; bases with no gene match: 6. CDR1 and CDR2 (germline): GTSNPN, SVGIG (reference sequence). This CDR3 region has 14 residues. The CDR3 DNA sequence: TGTGCCTGGAGTGTTGAAGGGGGCTATTACGAGCAGTACTTC. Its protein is CAWSVEGGYYEQYF.

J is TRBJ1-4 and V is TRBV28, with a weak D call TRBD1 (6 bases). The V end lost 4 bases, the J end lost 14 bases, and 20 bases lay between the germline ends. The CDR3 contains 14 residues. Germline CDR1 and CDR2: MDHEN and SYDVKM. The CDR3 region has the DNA TGTGCCAGCAGTTCCACACAGGGTCCCCTTAGGCTGTTTTTT. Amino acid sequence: CASSSTQGPLRLFF.

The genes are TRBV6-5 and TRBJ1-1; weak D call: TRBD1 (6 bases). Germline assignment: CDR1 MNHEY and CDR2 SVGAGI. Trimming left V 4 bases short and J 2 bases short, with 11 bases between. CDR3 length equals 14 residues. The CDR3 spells CASSSDRLNTEAFF. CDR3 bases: TGTGCCAGCAGTTCGGACAGATTAAACACTGAAGCTTTCTTT.

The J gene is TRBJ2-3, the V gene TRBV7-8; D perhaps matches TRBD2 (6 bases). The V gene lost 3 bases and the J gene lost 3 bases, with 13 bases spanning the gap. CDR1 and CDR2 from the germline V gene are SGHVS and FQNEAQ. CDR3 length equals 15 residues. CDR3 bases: TGTGCCAGCAGCTTGACTAGTTACCTTACAGATACGCAGTATTTT. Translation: CASSLTSYLTDTQYF.

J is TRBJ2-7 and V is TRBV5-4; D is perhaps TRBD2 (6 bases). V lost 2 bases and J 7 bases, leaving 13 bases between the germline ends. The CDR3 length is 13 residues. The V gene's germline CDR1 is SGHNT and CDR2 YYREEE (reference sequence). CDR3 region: CASSFSTGDEQYF. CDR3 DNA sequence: TGTGCCAGCAGCTTTTCGACGGGGGATGAGCAGTACTTC. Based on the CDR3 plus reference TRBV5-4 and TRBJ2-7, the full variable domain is ETGVTQSPTHLIKTRGQQVTLRCSSQSGHNTVSWYQQALGQGPQFIFQYYREEENGRGNFPPRFSGLQFPNYSSELNVNALELDDSALYLCASSFSTGDEQYFGPGTRLTVT.

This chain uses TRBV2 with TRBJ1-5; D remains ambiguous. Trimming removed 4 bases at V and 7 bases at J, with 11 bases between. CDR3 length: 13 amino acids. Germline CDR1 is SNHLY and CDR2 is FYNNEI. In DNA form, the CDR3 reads TGTGCCAGCAGTGCGGGAGAAGACCAGCCCCAGCATTTT. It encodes CASSAGEDQPQHF.

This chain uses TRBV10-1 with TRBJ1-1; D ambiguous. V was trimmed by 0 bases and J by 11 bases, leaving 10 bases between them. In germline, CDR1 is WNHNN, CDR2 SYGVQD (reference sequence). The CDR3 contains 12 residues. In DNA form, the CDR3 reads TGCGCCAGCAGTGAGTCGGCGGGTTTCGCTTTCTTT. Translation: CASSESAGFAFF.

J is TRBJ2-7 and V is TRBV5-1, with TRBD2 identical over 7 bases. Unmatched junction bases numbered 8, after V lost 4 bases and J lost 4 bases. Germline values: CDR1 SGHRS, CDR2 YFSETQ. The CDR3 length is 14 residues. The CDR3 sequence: CASSRGSEGYEQYF. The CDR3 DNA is TGCGCCAGCAGCCGCGGGAGCGAGGGTTACGAGCAGTACTTC.

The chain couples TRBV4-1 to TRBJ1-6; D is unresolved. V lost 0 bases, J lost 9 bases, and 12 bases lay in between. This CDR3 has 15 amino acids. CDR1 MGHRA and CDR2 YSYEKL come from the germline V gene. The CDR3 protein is CASSQDKTRGSPLHF. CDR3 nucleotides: TGCGCCAGCAGCCAAGATAAGACCCGCGGTTCACCCCTCCACTTT.

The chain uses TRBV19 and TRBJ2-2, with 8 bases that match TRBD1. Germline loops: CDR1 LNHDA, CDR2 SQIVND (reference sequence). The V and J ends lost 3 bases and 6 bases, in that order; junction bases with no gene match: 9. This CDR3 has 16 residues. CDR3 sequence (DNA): TGTGCCAGTAGTATCTTGGCAGGGGGCATCCCCGGGGAGCTGTTTTTT. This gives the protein CASSILAGGIPGELFF.

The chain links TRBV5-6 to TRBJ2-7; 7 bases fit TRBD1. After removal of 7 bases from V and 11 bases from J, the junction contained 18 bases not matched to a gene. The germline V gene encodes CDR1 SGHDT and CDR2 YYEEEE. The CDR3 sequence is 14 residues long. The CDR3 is CASGLGTALLEKYF. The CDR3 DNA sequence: TGTGCCAGCGGCCTTGGGACAGCCCTTCTAGAGAAGTACTTC.

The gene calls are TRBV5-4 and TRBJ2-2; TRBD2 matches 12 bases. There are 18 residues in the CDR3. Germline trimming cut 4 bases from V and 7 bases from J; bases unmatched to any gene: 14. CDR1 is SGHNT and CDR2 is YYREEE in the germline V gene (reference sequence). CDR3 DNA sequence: TGTGCCAGCAGCGGAGGGGCCCTAGCGGGAGGGCCTAACGGGGAGCTGTTTTTT. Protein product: CASSGGALAGGPNGELFF.

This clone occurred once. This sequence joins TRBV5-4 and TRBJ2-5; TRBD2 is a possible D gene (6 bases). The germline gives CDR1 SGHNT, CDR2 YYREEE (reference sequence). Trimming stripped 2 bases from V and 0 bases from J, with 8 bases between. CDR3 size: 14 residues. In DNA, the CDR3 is TGTGCCAGCAGCTTACGGGACTACCAAGAGACCCAGTACTTC. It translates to CASSLRDYQETQYF.

CDR3 amino acids: CASTSILSDNSPLHF. In DNA form, the CDR3 reads TGTGCCAGCACCTCAATCCTCTCAGATAATTCACCCCTCCACTTT. The gene calls are TRBV28 and TRBJ1-6; D not certain. Germline-derived CDR1 and CDR2 are MDHEN and SYDVKM. Trimming cost V 7 bases and J 5 bases, with 15 bases left between them. This CDR3 spans 15 amino acids.

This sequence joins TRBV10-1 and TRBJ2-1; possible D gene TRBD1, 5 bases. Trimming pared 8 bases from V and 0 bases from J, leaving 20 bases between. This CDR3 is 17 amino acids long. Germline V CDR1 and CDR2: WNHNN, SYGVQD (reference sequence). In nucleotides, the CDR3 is TGCGCCAGCTCCGCAGGGTCAGCGTCAAGCTCCTACAATGAGCAGTTCTTC. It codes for CASSAGSASSSYNEQFF.

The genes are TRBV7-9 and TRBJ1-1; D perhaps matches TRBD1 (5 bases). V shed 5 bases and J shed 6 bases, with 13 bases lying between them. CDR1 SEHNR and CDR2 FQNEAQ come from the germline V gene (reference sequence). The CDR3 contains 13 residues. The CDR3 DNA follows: TGTGCCAGCAGCCCCGGGCGGGGGGCTGAAGCTTTCTTT. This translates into CASSPGRGAEAFF.

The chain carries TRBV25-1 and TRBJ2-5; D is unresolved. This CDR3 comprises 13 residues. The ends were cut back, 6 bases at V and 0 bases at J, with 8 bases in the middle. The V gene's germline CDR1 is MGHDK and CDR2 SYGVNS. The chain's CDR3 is CASSGWYQETQYF. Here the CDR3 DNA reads TGTGCCAGCAGCGGTTGGTACCAAGAGACCCAGTACTTC.

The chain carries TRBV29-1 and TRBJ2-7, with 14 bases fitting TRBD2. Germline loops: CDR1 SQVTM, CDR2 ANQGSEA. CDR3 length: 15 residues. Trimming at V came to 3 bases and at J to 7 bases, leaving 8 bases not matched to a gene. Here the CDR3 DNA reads TGCAGCGTTGAGGGACTAGCGGGAGCCACCCTGGAGCAGTACTTC. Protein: CSVEGLAGATLEQYF.